This record concerns one T cell receptor (beta chain) sequence. The antigen it binds to is not known. One base away there is no much larger clone; base qualities are not given. The CDR3 spans 15 residues, from the cysteine through the phenylalanine. The entry retains the CDR3 DNA only, 45 bases that are in frame from base 1. Relative to germline, V is 5 bases shorter and J is 5 bases shorter, with 18 bases between their ends. Sequences SEHNR (CDR1) and FQNEAQ (CDR2) are obtained from the germline V gene (reference sequence). This entry belongs to a study of blood T cell repertoires in COVID-19 (dated by TCRdb to 2020 to 2022). Regarding the research as a whole: Samples covering the acute and convalescent phases of COVID-19 were provided by collaborators in the United States, Italy and Spain. The repertoires were released in a freely available public database meant as a resource for research on the immune response to SARS-CoV-2. HLA class I and class II types, where available, came from metadata supplied by the sample provider rather than from assay-based typing. Samples were obtained from the ongoing ImmuneRACE study (first 160 participants) and from 950 to 1,500 subjects provided by 6 global collaborators. Deeply sampled blood TCRbeta repertoires from subjects exposed to, actively infected with, or recovered from COVID-19 were included in the dataset. Sample metadata almost always included a de-identified subject ID, COVID-19 status, age in years and sex. The prospective study material was composed of cDNA or gDNA derived from T cells, B-cell-depleted T cells, or PBMCs. Results and caveats for the whole study, not just this receptor: The amount of clinical and demographic metadata varied by source and participant and was provided uncurated.

TCRbeta CDR3 regions were amplified from genomic DNA by means of the immunoSEQ Assay, a bias-controlled multiplex PCR. The paper's data handling went like this. Nucleated cell counts per sample were estimated from amplification of reference gene primers within the assay. Sequence reads were collapsed and filtered to measure the absolute abundance of every unique TCRbeta CDR3 rearrangement. Productive Simpson clonality was computed per sample as the square root of Simpson's diversity index over productive rearrangements. TCRdb took this table from immuneACCESS and kept in-frame rearrangements with V and J called. Such tables lack part of the clones; where checked against another copy, unresolved V genes explain under half of the gap, and the rest is unexplained. For V, J and clone size, that table is used; D and trimming come from the DNA. The sample includes some 350,000 clones, with 89% observed a single time. The top ten clones comprise approximately 3% of the sample.

One collaborating source in Seattle enrolled patients during active infection and followed them longitudinally through the course of disease. Collaborating institutions collected whole blood in K2EDTA tubes following their own protocols. For TCRbeta analysis, collaborator samples were shipped as frozen whole blood, as isolated PBMCs, or as DNA extracted from either sample type. The sample consisted of peripheral blood. This sequence was found in a woman aged 30 to 39 with COVID-19, enrolled during active disease. The chain joins TRBV7-9 to TRBJ2-5, with TRBD1 tentatively as D gene (6 bases match). The CDR3 has the sequence CASSPYYGGSETQYF. The bases are TGTGCCAGCAGCCCCTATTATGGGGGCTCGGAGACCCAGTACTTC.